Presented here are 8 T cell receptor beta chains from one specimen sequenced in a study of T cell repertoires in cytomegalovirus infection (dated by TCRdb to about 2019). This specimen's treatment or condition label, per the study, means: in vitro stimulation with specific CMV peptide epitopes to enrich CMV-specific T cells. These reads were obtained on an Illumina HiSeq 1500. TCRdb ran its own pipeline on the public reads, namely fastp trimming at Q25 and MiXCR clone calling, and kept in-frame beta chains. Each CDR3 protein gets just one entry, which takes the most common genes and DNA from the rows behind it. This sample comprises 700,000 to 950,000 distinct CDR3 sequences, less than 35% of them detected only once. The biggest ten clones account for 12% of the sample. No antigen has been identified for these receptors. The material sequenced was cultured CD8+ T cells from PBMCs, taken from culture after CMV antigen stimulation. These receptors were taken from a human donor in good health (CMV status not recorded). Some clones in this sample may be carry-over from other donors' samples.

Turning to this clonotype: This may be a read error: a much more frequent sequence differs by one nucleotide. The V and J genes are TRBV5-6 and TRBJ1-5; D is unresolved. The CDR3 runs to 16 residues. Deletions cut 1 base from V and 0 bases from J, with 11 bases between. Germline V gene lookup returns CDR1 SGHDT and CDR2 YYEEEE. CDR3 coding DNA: TGTGCCAGCAGCTTGAATGGCGCCTATAGCAATCAGCCCCAGCATTTT. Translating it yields CASSLNGAYSNQPQHF. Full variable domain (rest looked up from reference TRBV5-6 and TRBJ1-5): DAGVTQSPTHLIKTRGQQVTLRCSPKSGHDTVSWYQQALGQGPQFIFQYYEEEERQRGNFPDRFSGHQFPNYSSELNVNALLLGDSALYLCASSLNGAYSNQPQHFGDGTRLSIL.

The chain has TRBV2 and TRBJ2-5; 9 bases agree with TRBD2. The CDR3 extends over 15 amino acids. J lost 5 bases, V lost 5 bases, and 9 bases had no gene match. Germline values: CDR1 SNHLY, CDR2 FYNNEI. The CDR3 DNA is TGTGCCAGCAGTTGGGGGACCGCGGGAGGGGAGACCCAGTACTTC. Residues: CASSWGTAGGETQYF.

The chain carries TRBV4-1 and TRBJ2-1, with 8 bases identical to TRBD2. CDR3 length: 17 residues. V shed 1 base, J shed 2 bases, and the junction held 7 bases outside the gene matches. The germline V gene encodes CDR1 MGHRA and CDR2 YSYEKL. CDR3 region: CASSQGPIAGTYNEQFF. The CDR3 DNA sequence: TGCGCCAGCAGCCAAGGTCCCATAGCGGGGACCTACAATGAGCAGTTCTTC.

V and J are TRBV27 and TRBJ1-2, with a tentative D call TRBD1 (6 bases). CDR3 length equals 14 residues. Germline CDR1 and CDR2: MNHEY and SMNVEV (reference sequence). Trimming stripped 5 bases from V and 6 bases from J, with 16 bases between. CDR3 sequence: CASSPLGQTNGYTF. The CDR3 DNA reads TGTGCCAGCAGTCCCCTTGGACAGACCAATGGCTACACCTTC.

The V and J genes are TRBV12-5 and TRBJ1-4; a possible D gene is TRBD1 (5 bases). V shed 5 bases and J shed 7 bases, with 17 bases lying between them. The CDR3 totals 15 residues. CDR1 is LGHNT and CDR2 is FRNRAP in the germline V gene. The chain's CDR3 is CASGPPGRIGEKLFF. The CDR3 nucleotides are TGTGCTAGTGGTCCGCCAGGGAGAATCGGTGAAAAACTGTTTTTT.

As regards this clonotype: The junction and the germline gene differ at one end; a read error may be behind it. The CDR3 DNA is TGTGCCAGCAGGGTTGGTGGGGCAGACTATGGCTACATCTTC. Encoded protein: CASRVGGADYGYIF. This chain connects TRBV12-3 or TRBV12-4 to TRBJ1-2; weak D call: TRBD1 (5 bases). The CDR3 covers 14 residues.

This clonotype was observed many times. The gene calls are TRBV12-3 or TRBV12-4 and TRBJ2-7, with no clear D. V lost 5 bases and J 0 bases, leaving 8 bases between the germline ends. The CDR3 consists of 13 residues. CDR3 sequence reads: CASSAGPSYEQYV. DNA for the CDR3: TGTGCCAGCAGTGCTGGGCCCTCCTACGAGCAGTACGTC.

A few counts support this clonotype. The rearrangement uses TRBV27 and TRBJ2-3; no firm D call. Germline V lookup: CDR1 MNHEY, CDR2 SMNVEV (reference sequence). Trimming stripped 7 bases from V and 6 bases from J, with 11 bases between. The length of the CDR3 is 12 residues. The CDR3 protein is CASTKGSDTQYF. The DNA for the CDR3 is TGTGCCAGCACCAAAGGTTCCGATACGCAGTATTTT.